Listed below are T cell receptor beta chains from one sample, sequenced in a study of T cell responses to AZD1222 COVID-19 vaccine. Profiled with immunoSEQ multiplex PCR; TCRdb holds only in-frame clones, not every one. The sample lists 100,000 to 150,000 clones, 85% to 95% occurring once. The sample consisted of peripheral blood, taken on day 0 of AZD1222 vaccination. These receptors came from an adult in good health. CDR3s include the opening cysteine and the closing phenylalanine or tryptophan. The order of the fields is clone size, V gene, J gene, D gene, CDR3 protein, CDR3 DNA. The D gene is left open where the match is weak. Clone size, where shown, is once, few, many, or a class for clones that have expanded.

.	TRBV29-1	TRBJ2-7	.	CSARRGGTYEQYF	TGCAGCGCACGACGGGGTGGGACCTACGAGCAGTACTTC
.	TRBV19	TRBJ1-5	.	CASSMQGSNQPQHF	TGTGCCAGTAGTATGCAAGGAAGCAATCAGCCCCAGCATTTT
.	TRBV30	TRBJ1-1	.	CAWSVGGALPNTEAFF	TGTGCCTGGAGTGTCGGAGGGGCCCTCCCGAACACTGAAGCTTTCTTT
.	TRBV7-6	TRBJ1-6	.	CASSPPGGGNNSPLHF	TGTGCCAGCAGCCCTCCGGGCGGAGGGAATAATTCACCCCTCCACTTT
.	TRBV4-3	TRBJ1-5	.	CASSQESRANQPQHF	TGCGCCAGCAGCCAAGAGAGTAGGGCCAATCAGCCCCAGCATTTT
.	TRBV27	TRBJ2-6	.	CASSLGQSGANVLTF	TGTGCCAGCAGTTTAGGACAGTCTGGGGCCAACGTCCTGACTTTC
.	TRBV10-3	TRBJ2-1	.	CAISSKGEAEQFF	TGTGCCATCAGCTCGAAGGGGGAGGCTGAGCAGTTCTTC
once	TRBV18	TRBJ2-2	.	CASSLRGLDTGELFF	TGTGCCAGCTCACTCAGGGGTCTGGACACCGGGGAGCTGTTTTTT
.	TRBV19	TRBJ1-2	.	CASSLGYGYTF	TGTGCCAGTAGTTTGGGCTATGGCTACACCTTC
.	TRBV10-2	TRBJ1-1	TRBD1	CASRSTQGGTNTEAFF	TGCGCCAGCAGGAGTACACAGGGGGGGACGAACACTGAAGCTTTCTTT
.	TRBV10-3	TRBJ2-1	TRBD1	CAIKQSGTGVNEQFF	TGTGCCATCAAGCAATCCGGGACAGGGGTCAATGAGCAGTTCTTC
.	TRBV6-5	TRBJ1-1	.	CASRDPGNTEAFF	TGTGCCAGCAGGGATCCAGGGAACACTGAAGCTTTCTTT
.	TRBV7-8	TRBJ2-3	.	CASSFPSTDTQYF	TGTGCCAGCAGCTTTCCCTCGACGGATACGCAGTATTTT
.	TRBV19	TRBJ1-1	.	CASSIGGFTEAFF	TGTGCCAGTAGTATAGGGGGTTTCACTGAAGCTTTCTTT
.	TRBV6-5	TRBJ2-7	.	CASRLLLGYEQYF	TGTGCCAGCAGGCTACTTTTGGGATACGAGCAGTACTTC
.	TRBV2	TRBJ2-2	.	CASRGGSGNTGELFF	TGTGCCAGCAGGGGAGGTTCGGGGAACACCGGGGAGCTGTTTTTT
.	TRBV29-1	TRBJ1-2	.	CSVRGGDGYTF	TGCAGCGTTCGAGGGGGGGACGGCTACACCTTC
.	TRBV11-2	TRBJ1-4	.	CASSLAGEDEKLFF	TGTGCCAGCAGTCTAGCAGGAGAGGATGAAAAACTGTTTTTT
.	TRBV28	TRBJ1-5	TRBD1	CASSRGLGNQPQHF	TGTGCCAGCAGCAGGGGGCTGGGAAATCAGCCCCAGCATTTT
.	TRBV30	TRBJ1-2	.	CACDLTYGAIYGYTF	TGTGCCTGCGATTTGACATACGGGGCAATCTATGGCTACACCTTC
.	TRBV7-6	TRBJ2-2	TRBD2	CASSLVIAGGNTGELFF	TGTGCCAGCAGCTTAGTTATAGCGGGAGGAAACACCGGGGAGCTGTTTTTT
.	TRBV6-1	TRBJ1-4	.	CASSEAVWEKLFF	TGTGCCAGCAGTGAGGCGGTTTGGGAAAAACTGTTTTTT
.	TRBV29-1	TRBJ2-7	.	CSTRDGAYEQYF	TGCAGCACCCGGGACGGAGCCTACGAGCAGTACTTC
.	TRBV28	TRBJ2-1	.	CASSLKPYNEQFF	TGTGCCAGCAGTTTGAAGCCCTACAATGAGCAGTTCTTC
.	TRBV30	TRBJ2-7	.	CAWTARNEQYF	TGTGCCTGGACCGCCCGGAACGAGCAGTACTTC
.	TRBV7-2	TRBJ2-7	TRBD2	CASSLEASGSYEQYF	TGTGCCAGCAGCTTAGAGGCTAGCGGTTCCTACGAGCAGTACTTC
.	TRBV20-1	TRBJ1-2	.	CSVGGSYGYTF	TGCAGTGTGGGGGGCAGCTATGGCTACACCTTC
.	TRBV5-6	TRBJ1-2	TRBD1	CASSADRDGYTF	TGTGCCAGCAGCGCGGACAGGGATGGCTACACCTTC
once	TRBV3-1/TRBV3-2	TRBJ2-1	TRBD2	CASSQARTSGIRGEQFF	TGTGCCAGCAGCCAAGCCCGGACTAGCGGGATACGAGGTGAGCAGTTCTTC
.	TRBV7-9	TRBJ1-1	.	CASSSGYENTEAFF	TGTGCCAGCAGCTCAGGGTACGAGAACACTGAAGCTTTCTTT
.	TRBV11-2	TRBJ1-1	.	CASSYDILMNTEAFF	TGTGCCAGCAGCTACGACATCCTCATGAACACTGAAGCTTTCTTT
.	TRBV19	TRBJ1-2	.	CASSWDYGYTF	TGTGCCAGTAGTTGGGACTATGGCTACACCTTC
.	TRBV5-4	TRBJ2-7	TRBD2	CASSLELAGRYEQYF	TGTGCCAGCAGCTTGGAGCTAGCGGGGAGATACGAGCAGTACTTC